Included here is one TCR beta chain sequence, with context. Sequencing used immunoSEQ multiplex PCR; TCRdb keeps in-frame clones, though not all of them. The sample yields roughly 72,000 clones, roughly 96% seen once. The V segment lost 7 bases and the J segment 3 bases; nucleotides outside the gene matches: 0. Germline-derived CDR1 and CDR2 are SGDLS and YYNGEE. This CDR3 is 13 amino acids long. This specimen belongs to a study of technical replicates of blood from a handful of donors. The specimen sequenced was T cells isolated from PBMCs. The chain employs TRBV9 and TRBJ2-5, with 13 bases lining up with TRBD2. The clonotype originates from a human donor in good health. CDR3 protein: CASGLAGEETQYF. The CDR3 bases are TGTGCCAGCGGACTAGCGGGAGAAGAGACCCAGTACTTC.